The subject of this entry is one TCR beta chain. The data were taken from a study of blood T cell repertoires in COVID-19. Turning to the study itself: COVID-19 samples collected from the United States, Italy and Spain covered acute and convalescent phases. Nucleic acid was either cDNA or gDNA, and it came from T cells, B-cell-depleted T cells, or PBMCs.

Per the original data handling: It was from reference gene primer amplification that nucleated cell counts were estimated. The method was immunoSEQ multiplex PCR; TCRdb's version includes in-frame clones alone and lacks a portion of them. The D gene and trimming were derived from the DNA, and the V and J assignments and clone size from that table. The sample consists of about 150,000 clones, 65% to 90% of them appearing once. The germline V and J ends were trimmed by 3 bases and 0 bases, with 11 bases remaining between them. The germline gives CDR1 MGHDK, CDR2 SYGVNS. This CDR3 is built from 16 residues.

The sample consisted of peripheral blood. V usage is TRBV25-1 and J usage is TRBJ1-4; D might be TRBD1 (6 bases). The TCR sequence derives from a man in his 70s with acute or convalescent COVID-19. Here the CDR3 DNA reads TGTGCCAGCAGTGAGGGGGCTCGAGCAACTAATGAAAAACTGTTTTTT. Translating it yields CASSEGARATNEKLFF.